Given below is one TCR beta chain in context. Data came from immunoSEQ multiplex PCR; TCRdb stores just in-frame clones and leaves some out. This repertoire shows about 24,000 clones, roughly three fifths found once; its top ten account for under 7%. The germline V gene encodes CDR1 SGDLS and CDR2 YYNGEE. The CDR3 has 11 amino acids. Trimming took 2 bases from V and 5 from J, leaving 3 bases between them. This entry comes from a study of tumor-infiltrating lymphocytes in localized non-small cell lung cancer. This clonotype originated in a human donor with non-small cell lung cancer. Sequenced input: lung tumor tissue. V gene TRBV9 combines with J gene TRBJ2-3; no definite D call. CDR3 nucleotide sequence: TGTGCCAGCAGCGTTGGAGATACGCAGTATTTT. This sequence encodes CASSVGDTQYF.